This entry lists 25 T cell receptor beta chains sequenced from one sample in a study of Graves' ophthalmopathy and Graves' hyperthyroidism. Amplified material comprised TCR beta CDR3 regions derived from RNA transcripts. HTBI primers primed a first-round RT-PCR, and a second-round multiplex PCR followed. Each CDR3 protein is one row after TCRdb ran MiXCR on the multiplex PCR reads. The profile shows about 210,000 distinct CDR3 sequences, about 32% of them singletons. Sequenced input: peripheral blood. These receptors originate from a man aged 50 or older with Graves' ophthalmopathy.

There are many counts of this clonotype. The J gene is TRBJ2-7, the V gene TRBV6-5; tentatively, D is TRBD1 or TRBD2 (5 bases each). The CDR3 is made up of 16 amino acids. The V gene's germline CDR1 is MNHEY and CDR2 SVGAGI. V was pared by 5 bases and J by 1 base, with 18 bases between. CDR3 sequence (DNA): TGTGCCAGCAGTCCATTGAGGGGAGCGACTTCCTACGAGCAGTACTTC. This sequence encodes CASSPLRGATSYEQYF.

This clonotype was seen more than once but under ten times. The chain employs TRBV6-5 and TRBJ2-2; TRBD1 matches at 11 bases. The CDR3 contains 14 residues. Germline CDR1 reads MNHEY; CDR2 reads SVGAGI. V dropped 7 bases and J dropped 4; count of bases not matched to a gene: 2. The CDR3 sequence is CASTGTGGTGELFF. The CDR3 nucleotides read TGTGCCAGCACCGGGACAGGGGGCACCGGGGAGCTGTTTTTT.

The J gene is TRBJ2-7, the V gene TRBV7-2, with 7 bases lining up with TRBD2. After removal of 2 bases from V and 6 bases from J, the junction contained 10 bases not matched to a gene. CDR1 SGHTA and CDR2 FQGNSA come from the germline V gene. The CDR3 is made up of 15 amino acids. CDR3 sequence reads: CASSLYSGAPLEQYF. CDR3 sequence (DNA): TGTGCCAGCAGCTTATACAGCGGGGCCCCTCTCGAGCAGTACTTC.

In its sample, this clonotype was seen many times. The chain employs TRBV15 and TRBJ2-7, with D hard to call. Germline V gene lookup returns CDR1 LNHNV and CDR2 YYDKDF (reference sequence). V was trimmed by 0 bases and J by 2 bases, leaving 11 bases between them. The CDR3 loop spans 15 amino acids. The CDR3 loop is CATSRDLAATYEQYF. The CDR3 region has the DNA TGTGCCACCAGCAGAGATCTGGCAGCAACCTACGAGCAGTACTTC.

This chain connects TRBV30 to TRBJ1-1; D is undetermined. Germline CDR1 GTSNPN, CDR2 SVGIG (reference sequence). This CDR3 is built from 14 residues. V lost 3 bases and J lost 11, with 22 bases in between. The CDR3 bases are TGTGCCTGGAGCGACATTGCTTTCCAATGGATGGCTTTCTTT. It codes for CAWSDIAFQWMAFF. Full variable domain (rest looked up from reference TRBV30 and TRBJ1-1): SQTIHQWPATLVQPVGSPLSLECTVEGTSNPNLYWYRQAAGRGLQLLFYSVGIGQISSEVPQNLSASRPQDRQFILSSKKLLLSDSGFYLCAWSDIAFQWMAFFGQGTRLTVV.

This clonotype was seen more than once but under ten times. The chain carries TRBV12-3 or TRBV12-4 and TRBJ2-5; unclear D gene. Trimming pared 6 bases from V and 2 bases from J, leaving 13 bases between. CDR3 length: 14 amino acids. The CDR3 DNA reads TGTGCCAGCAGCTATGAGCCCGGGCAAGAGACCCAGTACTTC. This sequence encodes CASSYEPGQETQYF.

This clonotype was picked up a small number of times. V usage is TRBV6-2 or TRBV6-3 and J usage is TRBJ2-2; 11 nucleotides agree with TRBD2. Germline V gene sequence: CDR1 MNHEY, CDR2 SVGEGT. The ends lost 6 bases at V and 13 bases at J; junction bases unmatched: 4. The CDR3 extends over 12 amino acids. CDR3 DNA sequence: TGTGCCAGCAGCCTAGGACTAGCGGGGCTGTTTTTT. The encoded protein is CASSLGLAGLFF.

This clonotype was counted ten times or more. V is TRBV28 and J is TRBJ2-2, with 7 bases lining up with TRBD2. Looked up from germline, CDR1 is MDHEN and CDR2 is SYDVKM. The CDR3 is 15 residues long. The V gene end was trimmed by 6 bases and the J gene end by 7 bases; junction bases not matched to a gene: 11. CDR3 in DNA: TGTGCCAGCAGACCCCCAGCGGGAATGGGCGGGGAGCTGTTTTTT. Protein sequence: CASRPPAGMGGELFF.

This chain uses TRBV12-3 or TRBV12-4 with TRBJ2-7; 8 bases line up with TRBD1. This CDR3 is 13 amino acids long. The V and J ends lost 5 bases and 5 bases, in that order; junction bases with no gene match: 5. The CDR3 protein is CASSALTGDEQYF. CDR3 sequence (DNA): TGTGCCAGCAGTGCACTGACAGGGGACGAGCAGTACTTC.

This clonotype has ten or more counts. The V gene is TRBV28, the J gene TRBJ2-5, with TRBD2 matching 9 bases. The CDR3 contains 17 residues. The ends lost 2 bases at V and 6 bases at J; junction bases unmatched: 13. Germline V gene data show CDR1 as MDHEN and CDR2 as SYDVKM. The CDR3 region has the DNA TGTGCCAGCAGTTTAGATAGCGGGAGTGATCTCAGGAAGACCCAGTACTTC. This sequence encodes CASSLDSGSDLRKTQYF.

The chain joins TRBV6-2 or TRBV6-3 to TRBJ2-7, with D perhaps TRBD1 or TRBD2 (5 bases each). V dropped 4 bases and J dropped 3 bases, with 10 bases sitting between them. CDR1 is MNHEY and CDR2 is SVGEGT in the germline V gene. The CDR3 has 13 residues. CDR3 bases: TGTGCCAGCAGTTCTACGGGGCACTACGAGCAGTACTTC. This sequence encodes CASSSTGHYEQYF.

This clonotype was detected many times. The chain links TRBV12-3 or TRBV12-4 to TRBJ2-4; 9 bases fit TRBD2. This CDR3 is built from 14 residues. Germline trimming cut 3 bases from V and 5 bases from J; bases unmatched to any gene: 2. This CDR3 is CASSLRGGENIQYF. In DNA, the CDR3 is TGTGCCAGCAGTTTGCGGGGGGGGGAAAACATTCAGTACTTC.

This chain uses TRBV7-9 with TRBJ2-5; possible D gene TRBD1, 6 bases. Germline V CDR1 and CDR2: SEHNR, FQNEAQ (reference sequence). V lost 3 bases, J lost 4 bases, and 9 bases lay in between. The length of the CDR3 is 13 residues. The CDR3 DNA reads TGTGCCAGCAGCTTTGGGGGCCCAGAGACCCAGTACTTC. It specifies CASSFGGPETQYF.

This clonotype showed up just a few times. The CDR3 DNA is TGTGCCAGCAGTTCCCTCCGGGACAGCGCCTACGAGCAGTACTTC. It specifies CASSSLRDSAYEQYF. The chain joins TRBV6-5 to TRBJ2-7, with 7 bases identical to TRBD1. CDR1 is MNHEY, CDR2 SVGAGI, per germline. V dropped 4 bases and J dropped 2; count of bases not matched to a gene: 8. This CDR3 is built from 15 residues.

This clonotype was counted ten times or more. The V and J genes are TRBV4-2 and TRBJ2-7; D perhaps matches TRBD2 (5 bases). The CDR3 runs to 16 residues. Trimming took 3 bases from V and 6 from J, leaving 21 bases between them. CDR1 LGHNA and CDR2 YNFKEQ come from the germline V gene. This CDR3 is CASSQWHMGVRGEQYF. CDR3 coding DNA: TGTGCCAGCAGCCAGTGGCACATGGGAGTTCGAGGCGAGCAGTACTTC.

Written as DNA, the CDR3 is TGTGCCAGCAGCGGCCCGAGGGGGTCAACTGACACCGGGGAGCTGTTTTTT. The encoded protein is CASSGPRGSTDTGELFF. This rearrangement joins TRBV9 to TRBJ2-2; a possible D gene is TRBD1 (6 bases). The germline V and J ends were trimmed by 3 bases and 3 bases, with 18 bases remaining between them. The CDR3 runs 17 residues. The germline gives CDR1 SGDLS, CDR2 YYNGEE.

The V gene is TRBV12-3 or TRBV12-4, the J gene TRBJ1-2; the D is unclear. Trimming stripped 0 bases from V and 7 bases from J, with 12 bases between. The CDR3 is 14 amino acids. The CDR3 nucleotides are TGTGCCAGCAGTTTAGCGGTAGGGTCACCTGGCTACACCTTC. It yields the protein CASSLAVGSPGYTF.

The V gene is TRBV5-1, the J gene TRBJ2-2, with D hard to call. The V gene lost 0 bases and the J gene lost 1 base, with 13 bases spanning the gap. The CDR3 totals 17 residues. Germline V lookup: CDR1 SGHRS, CDR2 YFSETQ. The CDR3 here is CASSLGYARQNTGELFF. In nucleotides, the CDR3 is TGCGCCAGCAGCTTGGGTTACGCCCGGCAGAACACCGGGGAGCTGTTTTTT.

This CDR3 reads CASRAVREYQETQYF. The CDR3 nucleotides are TGTGCCAGCAGGGCGGTGCGGGAGTACCAAGAGACCCAGTACTTC. The J gene is TRBJ2-5, the V gene TRBV2; 7 positions match TRBD2. Germline trimming cut 6 bases from V and 0 bases from J; bases unmatched to any gene: 7. The V gene's germline CDR1 is SNHLY and CDR2 FYNNEI. The CDR3 loop spans 15 amino acids.

Many counts were recorded for this clonotype. Here the CDR3 reads CASSLLGASNTGELFF. CDR3 sequence (DNA): TGTGCCAGCAGTCTTTTGGGGGCGTCGAACACCGGGGAGCTGTTTTTT. The V gene is TRBV6-5, the J gene TRBJ2-2, with D perhaps TRBD1 (6 bases). The V gene lost 5 bases and the J gene lost 0 bases, with 13 bases spanning the gap. The germline gives CDR1 MNHEY, CDR2 SVGAGI. The CDR3 runs 16 residues.

Remarks on this clonotype: The junction and the germline gene differ at one end; a read error may be behind it. The rearrangement uses TRBV12-5 and TRBJ2-5; 9 nucleotides match TRBD1. Looked up from germline, CDR1 is LGHNT and CDR2 is FRNRAP. The CDR3 has 14 residues. The CDR3 nucleotides are TGTGCTAGTGGTTTGGAGAATCACAGGGACAGGGTCAGCTTC. It encodes CASGLENHRDRVSF.

This clonotype came up many times. One end of the junction does not line up with germline, which may come from a read error. This rearrangement joins TRBV20-1 to TRBJ2-7; the D call may be TRBD1 or TRBD2 (6 bases each). Looked up from germline, CDR1 is DFQATT and CDR2 is SNEGSKA (reference sequence). This CDR3 spans 16 amino acids. The CDR3 nucleotides read TGCAGTGCTAGAGAAGCCCCCACACCAATCGGGGGCGCCCATTCTTTC. Translating gives CSAREAPTPIGGAHSF.

This clonotype was seen at least ten times. DNA for the CDR3: TGCAGCGTAACCGCGGGAGGGCCGTCACTCGGGCAGTACTTC. Its translation is CSVTAGGPSLGQYF. This chain joins TRBV29-1 and TRBJ2-7; 9 positions match TRBD2. There are 14 residues in the CDR3. With V trimmed by 6 bases and J by 9 bases, 15 bases remained unmatched. The V gene's germline CDR1 is SQVTM and CDR2 ANQGSEA.

This sequence joins TRBV27 and TRBJ2-6, with D perhaps TRBD1 (5 bases). V lost 6 bases, J lost 2 bases, and 14 bases lay in between. Per the germline V gene, CDR1 is MNHEY and CDR2 is SMNVEV (reference sequence). The CDR3 has 16 amino acids. The CDR3 region has the DNA TGTGCCAGCAGATCGCCACAGACAGCTGGGGCCAACGTCCTGACTTTC. Residues: CASRSPQTAGANVLTF. Looking up the rest from reference TRBV27 and TRBJ2-6 gives the full variable domain: EAQVTQNPRYLITVTGKKLTVTCSQNMNHEYMSWYRQDPGLGLRQIYYSMNVEVTDKGDVPEGYKVSRKEKRNFPLILESPSPNQTSLYFCASRSPQTAGANVLTFGAGSRLTVL.

The table lists this clonotype with many counts. The chain joins TRBV13 to TRBJ2-7; tentatively, D is TRBD2 (5 bases). Germline-derived CDR1 and CDR2 are PRHDT and FYEKMQ (reference sequence). This CDR3 region has 14 residues. V was trimmed by 0 bases and J by 7 bases, leaving 13 bases between them. CDR3 sequence reads: CASSLGLATGEQYF. Written as DNA, the CDR3 is TGTGCCAGCAGCTTAGGCCTGGCTACGGGGGAGCAGTACTTC.